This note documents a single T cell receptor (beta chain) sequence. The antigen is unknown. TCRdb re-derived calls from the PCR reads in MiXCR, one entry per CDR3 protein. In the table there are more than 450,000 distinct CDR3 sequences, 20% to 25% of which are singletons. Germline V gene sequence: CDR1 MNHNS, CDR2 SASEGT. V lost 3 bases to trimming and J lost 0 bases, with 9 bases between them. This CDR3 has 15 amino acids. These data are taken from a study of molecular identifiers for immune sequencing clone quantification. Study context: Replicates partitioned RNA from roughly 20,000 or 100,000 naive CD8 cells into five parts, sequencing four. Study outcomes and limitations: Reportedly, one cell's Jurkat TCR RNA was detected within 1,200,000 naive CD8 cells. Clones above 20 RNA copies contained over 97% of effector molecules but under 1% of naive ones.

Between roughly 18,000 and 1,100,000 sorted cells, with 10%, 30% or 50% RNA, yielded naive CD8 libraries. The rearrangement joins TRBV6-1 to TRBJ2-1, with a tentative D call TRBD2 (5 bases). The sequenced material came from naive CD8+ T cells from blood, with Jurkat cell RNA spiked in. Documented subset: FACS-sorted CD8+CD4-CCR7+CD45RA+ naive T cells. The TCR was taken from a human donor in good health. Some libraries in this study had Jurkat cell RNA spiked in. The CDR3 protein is CASSEAGNSYNEQFF. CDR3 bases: TGTGCCAGCAGTGAGGCCGGGAACTCCTACAATGAGCAGTTCTTC.